One sample yielded the 2 T cell receptor beta chains listed below, sequenced in a study of cytomegalovirus exposure and HLA in healthy donors. The primer mix had 60 Vbeta and 13 Jbeta primers. The table came from immunoSEQ multiplex PCR; TCRdb's copy has only in-frame clones and leaves some out. This sample has 120,000 or so clones; about four fifths occur once, and the top ten carry about 9.1%. Material: PBMCs. These receptors were collected from a woman aged 50 to 65 in good health and CMV-seropositive.

The V call is TRBV7-9, the J call TRBJ2-7; 8 nucleotides agree with TRBD1. Germline CDR1 and CDR2: SEHNR and FQNEAQ (reference sequence). The CDR3 contains 15 residues. Unmatched junction bases numbered 6, after V lost 2 bases and J lost 3 bases. CDR3 residues: CASSLLRQGNYEQYF. CDR3 nucleotides: TGTGCCAGCAGCTTACTCCGACAGGGGAACTACGAGCAGTACTTC. The whole variable domain, remainder taken from reference TRBV7-9 and TRBJ2-7, is DTGVSQNPRHKITKRGQNVTFRCDPISEHNRLYWYRQTLGQGPEFLTYFQNEAQLEKSRLLSDRFSAERPKGSFSTLEIQRTEQGDSAMYLCASSLLRQGNYEQYFGPGTRLTVT.

The chain links TRBV5-1 to TRBJ2-7; maybe TRBD1 (6 bases). This CDR3 has 13 amino acids. Germline values: CDR1 SGHRS, CDR2 YFSETQ. The V end lost 4 bases, the J end lost 2 bases, and 10 bases lay between the germline ends. The CDR3 DNA reads as TGCGCCAGCAGCGTAGGACAGACCTACGAGCAGTACTTC. Translating gives CASSVGQTYEQYF.